The 30 T cell receptor beta chains below come from one sample, sequenced in a study of OX40 agonist ivuxolimab in advanced cancers. The assay was immunoSEQ multiplex PCR, and TCRdb's table has in-frame clones only and misses some. This sample has 50,000 or so clones, with just under 95% found just once. Sequenced here: CD4+ or CD8+ T cells sorted from blood, sampled in a trial of the OX40 agonist ivuxolimab. The receptors originated from an adult with an advanced solid tumor such as melanoma, head and neck, liver or kidney cancer.

The chain is built from TRBV28 and TRBJ1-2; D ambiguous. Trimming stripped 5 bases from V and 3 bases from J, with 16 bases between. Germline assignment: CDR1 MDHEN and CDR2 SYDVKM. This CDR3 has 15 amino acids. CDR3 DNA: TGTGCCAGCAGTATCCAGAGTACAGTCGACTATGGCTACACCTTC. This sequence encodes CASSIQSTVDYGYTF.

V usage is TRBV28 and J usage is TRBJ2-3; D is undetermined. The CDR3 spans 14 residues. CDR1 is MDHEN and CDR2 is SYDVKM in the germline V gene. Trimming stripped 3 bases from V and 1 base from J, with 8 bases between. The CDR3 DNA reads as TGTGCCAGCAGTTTTGTGGCGGGCACAGATACGCAGTATTTT. This gives the protein CASSFVAGTDTQYF.

This clone was seen only a few times. This chain links TRBV7-9 with TRBJ2-7, with a possible D match to TRBD2 (6 bases). Germline V gene lookup returns CDR1 SEHNR and CDR2 FQNEAQ (reference sequence). V dropped 5 bases and J dropped 4 bases, with 12 bases sitting between them. The CDR3 runs 13 residues. In DNA, the CDR3 is TGTGCCAGCAGCCGGACTACCCTTTACGAGCAGTACTTC. It encodes CASSRTTLYEQYF.

The genes are TRBV7-8 and TRBJ2-7; the D gene is possibly TRBD2 (5 bases). Trimming took 5 bases from V and 0 from J, leaving 5 bases between them. The CDR3 sequence is 12 residues long. Germline-derived CDR1 and CDR2 are SGHVS and FQNEAQ. In DNA, the CDR3 is TGTGCCAGCAGCGAGGGCTCCTACGAGCAGTACTTC. It codes for CASSEGSYEQYF.

The chain has TRBV6-6 and TRBJ2-2; a weak D match, TRBD1 (5 bases). The CDR3 is 15 amino acids. Trimming stripped 4 bases from V and 1 base from J, with 10 bases between. The V gene's germline CDR1 is MNHNY and CDR2 SVGAGI (reference sequence). The CDR3 region has the DNA TGTGCCAGCAGTTGGACATGGGGGAACACCGGGGAGCTGTTTTTT. Its translation: CASSWTWGNTGELFF.

The rearrangement uses TRBV7-9 and TRBJ1-1; no clear D. Trimming removed 11 bases from V and 4 bases from J, with 17 bases in between. There are 13 residues in the CDR3. Germline CDR1 and CDR2: SEHNR and FQNEAQ (reference sequence). The CDR3 DNA sequence: TGTGCCGGAGCGAAGGGAGCTACCACTGAAGCTTTCTTT. This gives the protein CAGAKGATTEAFF.

The rearrangement links TRBV19 to TRBJ2-7, with 9 bases identical to TRBD2. Germline CDR1 reads LNHDA; CDR2 reads SQIVND (reference sequence). This CDR3 contains 15 residues. The V gene end was trimmed by 8 bases and the J gene end by 3 bases; junction bases not matched to a gene: 11. This chain's CDR3 is CASSLGGTSRYEQYF. The CDR3 DNA reads as TGTGCCAGTTCGCTTGGCGGGACTAGCCGCTACGAGCAGTACTTC. The full variable domain, rest sourced from reference TRBV19 and TRBJ2-7, is DGGITQSPKYLFRKEGQNVTLSCEQNLNHDAMYWYRQDPGQGLRLIYYSQIVNDFQKGDIAEGYSVSREKKESFPLTVTSAQKNPTAFYLCASSLGGTSRYEQYFGPGTRLTVT.

The chain recombines TRBV21-1 with TRBJ1-5. TRBV21-1 constitutes a pseudogene. The CDR3 length is 12 residues. The CDR3: CASSKREQPQHF. The CDR3 DNA reads as TGTGCCAGCAGCAAACGAGAACAGCCCCAGCATTTT.

V gene TRBV19 combines with J gene TRBJ1-2, with D perhaps matching TRBD1 (5 bases). Germline V lookup: CDR1 LNHDA, CDR2 SQIVND (reference sequence). The CDR3 runs 12 residues. The ends were cut back, 5 bases at V and 6 bases at J, with 10 bases in the middle. This CDR3 reads CASSVTGDGYTF. The CDR3 DNA sequence: TGTGCCAGTAGTGTAACGGGGGATGGCTACACCTTC. Full variable domain (remainder filled in from reference TRBV19 and TRBJ1-2): DGGITQSPKYLFRKEGQNVTLSCEQNLNHDAMYWYRQDPGQGLRLIYYSQIVNDFQKGDIAEGYSVSREKKESFPLTVTSAQKNPTAFYLCASSVTGDGYTFGSGTRLTVV.

V gene TRBV2 combines with J gene TRBJ2-5, with 7 positions matching TRBD2. The CDR3 spans 14 residues. J was trimmed by 3 bases and V by 4 bases; bases with no gene match: 5. Germline lookup yields CDR1 SNHLY and CDR2 FYNNEI. DNA of the CDR3: TGTGCCAGCAGTGTGCGGGGGTCGGAAGAGACCCAGTACTTC. This encodes CASSVRGSEETQYF.

The rearrangement joins TRBV4-1 to TRBJ2-7; D is uncertain. The germline V and J ends were trimmed by 0 bases and 0 bases, with 12 bases remaining between them. Per the germline V gene, CDR1 is MGHRA and CDR2 is YSYEKL. This CDR3 contains 16 residues. The CDR3 DNA sequence: TGCGCCAGCAGCCAAGATCGAATTGAGAGCTCCTACGAGCAGTACTTC. Amino acid sequence: CASSQDRIESSYEQYF.

This clone was detected only a few times. The chain is built from TRBV28 and TRBJ2-3; 9 nucleotides match TRBD2. This CDR3 has 16 amino acids. The V gene's germline CDR1 is MDHEN and CDR2 SYDVKM. V trimming: 2 bases; J trimming: 6 bases; junction bases outside the gene matches: 9. The CDR3 region is CASSLIWREGPDTQYF. The DNA for the CDR3 is TGTGCCAGCAGTTTAATATGGCGGGAGGGCCCGGATACGCAGTATTTT.

This CDR3 is CASSQGPGGTGELFF. The CDR3 bases are TGCGCCAGCAGCCAAGGACCAGGGGGTACCGGGGAGCTGTTTTTT. The V call is TRBV4-3, the J call TRBJ2-2; 7 bases agree with TRBD1. V dropped 1 base and J dropped 5; count of bases not matched to a gene: 4. This CDR3 contains 15 residues. CDR1 and CDR2 (germline): LGHNA, YSLEER.

V and J are TRBV9 and TRBJ2-1, with 13 bases fitting TRBD2. This CDR3 comprises 16 residues. In germline, CDR1 is SGDLS, CDR2 YYNGEE. Losses at the gene ends were 4 bases for V and 5 bases for J; bases not matched to a gene: 6. The CDR3 here is CASSPGTSGTHNEQFF. The CDR3 bases are TGTGCCAGCAGCCCCGGGACTAGCGGGACCCACAATGAGCAGTTCTTC.

The chain carries TRBV5-6 and TRBJ2-1; TRBD2 matches 12 bases. The J segment lost 3 bases and the V segment lost 4 bases, leaving 5 bases of the junction unmatched. This CDR3 spans 16 amino acids. Germline V gives CDR1 SGHDT, CDR2 YYEEEE. This CDR3 is CASSIGTSGHYNEQFF. The CDR3 DNA reads as TGTGCCAGCAGCATAGGGACTAGCGGGCACTACAATGAGCAGTTCTTC.

The V call is TRBV19, the J call TRBJ2-7; TRBD2 matches 10 bases. CDR1 is LNHDA and CDR2 is SQIVND in the germline V gene (reference sequence). Trimming cost V 8 bases and J 3 bases; bases outside gene matches: 4. The CDR3 covers 13 residues. CDR3 sequence: CASSAGGVYEQYF. CDR3 bases: TGTGCCAGTTCAGCGGGAGGGGTCTACGAGCAGTACTTC.

The chain has TRBV7-9 and TRBJ2-7; D possibly corresponds to TRBD2 (6 bases). This CDR3 is built from 16 residues. Germline V gene lookup returns CDR1 SEHNR and CDR2 FQNEAQ (reference sequence). V lost 4 bases to trimming and J lost 0 bases, with 16 bases between them. The CDR3 here is CASSSAGGVSSYEQYF. In DNA, the CDR3 is TGTGCCAGCAGCTCAGCCGGGGGAGTCAGCTCCTACGAGCAGTACTTC.

The chain links TRBV27 to TRBJ2-2; 9 bases map to TRBD1. Trimming took 6 bases from V and 6 from J; bases not matched to a gene: 5. The CDR3 has 14 amino acids. Germline CDR1 and CDR2: MNHEY and SMNVEV (reference sequence). This chain's CDR3 is CASRWGQGAGELFF. Here the CDR3 DNA reads TGTGCCAGCAGGTGGGGACAGGGTGCCGGGGAGCTGTTTTTT.

The chain recombines TRBV7-2 with TRBJ2-7; D uncertain. V lost 2 bases, J lost 2 bases, and 10 bases lay in between. The CDR3 has 14 residues. Germline V gene lookup returns CDR1 SGHTA and CDR2 FQGNSA. Written as DNA, the CDR3 is TGTGCCAGCAGCTTATGGAACCGACCCTACGAGCAGTACTTC. Its translation is CASSLWNRPYEQYF.

V gene TRBV5-8 combines with J gene TRBJ2-1; perhaps TRBD1 as D (6 bases). V was trimmed by 3 bases and J by 12 bases, leaving 10 bases between them. This CDR3 spans 11 amino acids. Germline lookup yields CDR1 SGHTS and CDR2 YDEGEE. Written as DNA, the CDR3 is TGTGCCAGCAGCTCGGACAGTGGGCAGTTCTTC. This gives the protein CASSSDSGQFF.

This clone was seen just once. The chain joins TRBV18 to TRBJ1-5, with a tentative D call TRBD1 (5 bases). V gave up 4 bases and J gave up 7 bases, with 14 bases separating them. Germline lookup yields CDR1 KGHSH and CDR2 LQKENI. This CDR3 is 14 amino acids long. The CDR3 DNA reads TGTGCCAGCTCACGCCCTGACAGCGACCAGCCCCAGCATTTT. Amino acid sequence: CASSRPDSDQPQHF.

V and J are TRBV27 and TRBJ2-1, with 9 bases aligning to TRBD2. Trimming at V came to 9 bases and at J to 4 bases, leaving 4 bases not matched to a gene. Germline assignment: CDR1 MNHEY and CDR2 SMNVEV (reference sequence). This CDR3 comprises 13 residues. Written as DNA, the CDR3 is TGTGCCAGTAGCGGGAGAATATACAATGAGCAGTTCTTC. This sequence encodes CASSGRIYNEQFF.

V gene TRBV27 combines with J gene TRBJ2-5, with D perhaps assigned TRBD1 or TRBD2 (5 bases each). The CDR3 contains 15 residues. V lost 5 bases and J 4 bases, leaving 17 bases between the germline ends. CDR1 is MNHEY and CDR2 is SMNVEV in the germline V gene (reference sequence). CDR3 amino acids: CASSLQGEGRETQYF. CDR3 DNA sequence: TGTGCCAGCAGTCTTCAGGGCGAGGGGCGAGAGACCCAGTACTTC.

The V and J genes are TRBV4-3 and TRBJ2-7; D is unresolved. Germline CDR1 and CDR2: LGHNA and YSLEER. The CDR3 covers 15 residues. Deletions cut 0 bases from V and 0 bases from J, with 9 bases between. In nucleotides, the CDR3 is TGCGCCAGCAGCCAAGATCGGCTCAGCTCCTACGAGCAGTACTTC. This codes for CASSQDRLSSYEQYF.

The chain uses TRBV5-6 and TRBJ2-1; 7 bases map to TRBD2. Germline V gives CDR1 SGHDT, CDR2 YYEEEE. With V trimmed by 3 bases and J by 9 bases, 6 bases remained unmatched. The CDR3 length is 13 residues. As DNA, the CDR3 is TGTGCCAGCAGCTCTGGACTAGGCGGTGAGCAGTTCTTC. This encodes CASSSGLGGEQFF.

The chain uses TRBV6-1 and TRBJ2-7; D unclear. Trimming stripped 6 bases from V and 4 bases from J, with 7 bases between. The CDR3 consists of 11 residues. Per the germline V gene, CDR1 is MNHNS and CDR2 is SASEGT. Here the CDR3 reads CASSPAYEQYF. CDR3 bases: TGTGCCAGCAGCCCCGCGTACGAGCAGTACTTC.

The gene calls are TRBV19 and TRBJ1-1; D unresolved. This CDR3 has 16 amino acids. The V gene's germline CDR1 is LNHDA and CDR2 SQIVND (reference sequence). The germline V and J ends were trimmed by 4 bases and 3 bases, with 18 bases remaining between them. The CDR3 DNA is TGTGCCAGTAGTACCGGACTGAAGGATGACGACACTGAAGCTTTCTTT. Its translation: CASSTGLKDDDTEAFF. Full variable domain (rest looked up from reference TRBV19 and TRBJ1-1): DGGITQSPKYLFRKEGQNVTLSCEQNLNHDAMYWYRQDPGQGLRLIYYSQIVNDFQKGDIAEGYSVSREKKESFPLTVTSAQKNPTAFYLCASSTGLKDDDTEAFFGQGTRLTVV.

The chain has TRBV7-8 and TRBJ1-2; possibly TRBD1 for D (6 bases). Germline lookup yields CDR1 SGHVS and CDR2 FQNEAQ. Trimming stripped 5 bases from V and 1 base from J, with 17 bases between. This CDR3 has 16 residues. CDR3 amino acids: CASSLVLTGSNYGYTF. The CDR3, as DNA: TGTGCCAGCAGCCTGGTTCTGACAGGAAGTAACTATGGCTACACCTTC.

This sequence joins TRBV7-6 and TRBJ2-7, with 8 bases that match TRBD2. CDR1 is SGHVS and CDR2 is FNYEAQ in the germline V gene. Trimming cost V 1 base and J 2 bases; bases outside gene matches: 10. The CDR3 sequence is 17 residues long. CDR3 protein: CASSLGALAGRTYEQYF. CDR3 sequence (DNA): TGTGCCAGCAGCTTAGGCGCTCTAGCGGGTCGTACCTACGAGCAGTACTTC. The full variable domain, its missing parts supplied by reference TRBV7-6 and TRBJ2-7, is GAGVSQSPRYKVTKRGQDVALRCDPISGHVSLYWYRQALGQGPEFLTYFNYEAQQDKSGLPNDRFSAERPEGSISTLTIQRTEQRDSAMYRCASSLGALAGRTYEQYFGPGTRLTVT.

V gene TRBV28 combines with J gene TRBJ1-4; D is perhaps TRBD1 (5 bases). This CDR3 spans 16 amino acids. The germline V and J ends were trimmed by 1 base and 0 bases, with 9 bases remaining between them. The germline V gene has CDR1 MDHEN and CDR2 SYDVKM. As DNA, the CDR3 is TGTGCCAGCAGTTTATTGGGGGAAGCAACTAATGAAAAACTGTTTTTT. It codes for CASSLLGEATNEKLFF.